These 27 T cell receptor beta chains were all obtained from the same sample, sequenced in a study of radiotherapy plus CTLA-4 blockade in lung cancer. Data came from immunoSEQ multiplex PCR; TCRdb stores just in-frame clones and leaves some out. The sample lists about 66,000 clones, about 85% seen once, with 4% to 5% in the top ten. The starting material was peripheral blood, obtained from a patient treated with radiotherapy plus ipilimumab. The receptor source for this set is a human donor with non-small cell lung cancer who had a partial response to radiotherapy plus ipilimumab.

The chain links TRBV10-3 to TRBJ2-5; maybe TRBD2 (6 bases). The germline V gene has CDR1 ENHRY and CDR2 SYGVKD. The CDR3 runs to 13 residues. V gave up 4 bases and J gave up 7 bases, with 13 bases separating them. CDR3 nucleotide sequence: TGTGCCATCAGTGGTGGTGGTAGCGGGACCCAGTACTTC. This codes for CAISGGGSGTQYF.

The chain uses TRBV2 and TRBJ2-1; 9 bases match TRBD1. V shed 7 bases, J shed 12 bases, and the junction held 13 bases outside the gene matches. Germline V gene data show CDR1 as SNHLY and CDR2 as FYNNEI. The CDR3 is 14 residues long. Written as DNA, the CDR3 is TGTGCCAGCATAGGGACAGGGTCCCTGAAGGGGCAGTTCTTC. This gives the protein CASIGTGSLKGQFF. The full variable domain, completed using reference TRBV2 and TRBJ2-1, is EPEVTQTPSHQVTQMGQEVILRCVPISNHLYFYWYRQILGQKVEFLVSFYNNEISEKSEIFDDQFSVERPDGSNFTLKIRSTKLEDSAMYFCASIGTGSLKGQFFGPGTRLTVL.

The chain links TRBV27 to TRBJ2-5; 7 bases are shared with TRBD1. The J call may be incorrect, as the DNA end agrees better with TRBJ2-7. The CDR3 loop spans 15 amino acids. The germline gives CDR1 MNHEY, CDR2 SMNVEV (reference sequence). The CDR3 reads CASSFVGTEGYEQYF. CDR3 DNA: TGTGCCAGCAGTTTCGTCGGGACAGAGGGCTACGAGCAGTACTTC.

This sequence joins TRBV23-1 and TRBJ1-1, with 11 bases matching TRBD1. TRBV23-1 qualifies as an ORF whose function is uncertain. V gave up 3 bases and J gave up 4 bases; unmatched junction bases: 13. The CDR3 length is 18 residues. For the CDR3, the DNA is TGCGCCAGCAGTCACACGCCTCCCGGACAGGGGGCGGGCACTGAAGCTTTCTTT. It specifies CASSHTPPGQGAGTEAFF.

The CDR3 nucleotides read TGTGCCAGCAGCTCCACCGGCCGGACAGGAGGAGAGACCCAGTACTTC. This codes for CASSSTGRTGGETQYF. The V gene is TRBV7-9, the J gene TRBJ2-5; the match to TRBD1 covers 7 bases. The germline gives CDR1 SEHNR, CDR2 FQNEAQ (reference sequence). The CDR3 loop spans 16 amino acids. J was trimmed by 4 bases and V by 4 bases; bases with no gene match: 12.

This chain uses TRBV9 with TRBJ1-1; 8 bases map to TRBD1. The V segment lost 1 base and the J segment 0 bases; nucleotides outside the gene matches: 2. This CDR3 comprises 15 residues. Germline lookup yields CDR1 SGDLS and CDR2 YYNGEE. CDR3 sequence reads: CASSVTGGMNTEAFF. The DNA of the CDR3 is TGTGCCAGCAGCGTAACAGGGGGTATGAACACTGAAGCTTTCTTT.

The chain couples TRBV10-3 to TRBJ2-3, with TRBD2 matching 11 bases. The CDR3 runs to 14 residues. With V trimmed by 9 bases and J by 2 bases, 4 bases remained unmatched. Looked up from germline, CDR1 is ENHRY and CDR2 is SYGVKD. For the CDR3, the DNA is TGTGCCATGAGACTAGCGGGACCCACAGATACGCAGTATTTT. It codes for CAMRLAGPTDTQYF.

J is TRBJ2-5 and V is TRBV28; 7 nucleotides line up with TRBD2. Germline V CDR1 and CDR2: MDHEN, SYDVKM. The ends lost 2 bases at V and 3 bases at J; junction bases unmatched: 3. CDR3 length: 14 amino acids. CDR3: CASSLRGGEETQYF. The CDR3 coding sequence is TGTGCCAGCAGTTTAAGGGGAGGGGAAGAGACCCAGTACTTC.

The V and J genes are TRBV27 and TRBJ2-1; D uncertain. CDR3 length: 11 amino acids. Trimming shortened V by 3 bases and J by 7 bases, and 4 bases separated the two germline ends. Germline loops: CDR1 MNHEY, CDR2 SMNVEV (reference sequence). The chain's CDR3 is CASSFRNEQFF. The CDR3 bases are TGTGCCAGCAGTTTCCGGAATGAGCAGTTCTTC.

The table lists this clone with a few counts. CDR3: CASSSREGIYNEQFF. The DNA for the CDR3 is TGTGCCAGCAGCTCCCGGGAGGGAATATACAATGAGCAGTTCTTC. The J gene is TRBJ2-1, the V gene TRBV28, with 8 nucleotides matching TRBD2. With 6 bases clipped from V and 4 bases from J, the junction kept 8 bases outside the gene matches. From germline, CDR1 is MDHEN and CDR2 SYDVKM. The CDR3 has 15 amino acids.

The chain links TRBV4-2 to TRBJ2-7; tentative D call: TRBD1 (6 bases). V dropped 4 bases and J dropped 5 bases, with 18 bases sitting between them. The CDR3 consists of 15 residues. Germline CDR1 is LGHNA and CDR2 is YNFKEQ. For the CDR3, the DNA is TGTGCCAGCAGCCTAACTCCCCATGGGGGCGACGAGCAGTACTTC. Translated, it gives CASSLTPHGGDEQYF.

This clone was seen more than once but under ten times. The genes are TRBV6-4 and TRBJ1-3; D might be TRBD1 (6 bases). This CDR3 is 18 amino acids long. CDR1 and CDR2 (germline): MRHNA, SNTAGT. V was shortened by 8 bases and J by 2 bases, with 25 bases between the two germline ends. The CDR3 here is CASPKGGGLHPTGNTIYF. CDR3 nucleotides: TGTGCCAGCCCTAAAGGGGGGGGGCTCCATCCGACTGGAAACACCATATATTTT.

The chain joins TRBV19 to TRBJ1-1, with TRBD1 matching over 9 bases. The J segment lost 4 bases and the V segment lost 3 bases, leaving 3 bases of the junction unmatched. Germline CDR1 is LNHDA and CDR2 is SQIVND (reference sequence). This CDR3 is built from 14 residues. In DNA form, the CDR3 reads TGTGCCAGTAGTATGACAGGGGGGCCCACTGAAGCTTTCTTT. The encoded protein is CASSMTGGPTEAFF.

The rearrangement links TRBV6-5 to TRBJ2-3; 7 nucleotides line up with TRBD1. The J segment lost 0 bases and the V segment lost 6 bases, leaving 6 bases of the junction unmatched. This CDR3 region has 15 residues. Germline values: CDR1 MNHEY, CDR2 SVGAGI. CDR3 in amino acids: CASRRQGESTDTQYF. DNA for the CDR3: TGTGCCAGCAGGCGCCAGGGGGAAAGCACAGATACGCAGTATTTT.

The chain carries TRBV30 and TRBJ2-3; 13 bases match TRBD2. The CDR3 runs 13 residues. Trimming at V came to 7 bases and at J to 5 bases, leaving 3 bases not matched to a gene. The germline CDR1 and CDR2 sequences are GTSNPN and SVGIG (reference sequence). The CDR3 reads CAYGLAGEDTQYF. In nucleotides, the CDR3 is TGTGCCTATGGACTAGCGGGAGAAGATACGCAGTATTTT.

The V call is TRBV5-1, the J call TRBJ2-1; TRBD1 agrees at 11 bases. In germline, CDR1 is SGHRS, CDR2 YFSETQ. The length of the CDR3 is 17 residues. V shed 0 bases, J shed 9 bases, and the junction held 11 bases outside the gene matches. CDR3 DNA sequence: TGCGCCAGCAGCTTGGCCCCTGGGACAGGGGGAATCACTGAGCAGTTCTTC. It yields the protein CASSLAPGTGGITEQFF.

The gene calls are TRBV13 and TRBJ2-3, with D unresolved. Germline assignment: CDR1 PRHDT and CDR2 FYEKMQ (reference sequence). This CDR3 comprises 15 residues. V was trimmed by 0 bases and J by 2 bases, leaving 9 bases between them. CDR3 sequence: CASSLGPSVTDTQYF. The CDR3 DNA sequence: TGTGCCAGCAGCTTAGGACCTAGTGTCACAGATACGCAGTATTTT.

This clone was detected ten times or more. The genes are TRBV7-9 and TRBJ1-2, with D possibly matching TRBD1 (6 bases). V lost 4 bases and J 7 bases, leaving 16 bases between the germline ends. Looked up from germline, CDR1 is SEHNR and CDR2 is FQNEAQ (reference sequence). The CDR3 covers 14 residues. The CDR3 region has the DNA TGTGCCAGCAGCTCACAAAACGCACAGGGTGGCTACACCTTC. Its protein product is CASSSQNAQGGYTF.

The genes are TRBV11-2 and TRBJ2-2, with D unclear. Germline V gene sequence: CDR1 SGHAT, CDR2 FQNNGV. The CDR3 totals 14 residues. Trimming shortened V by 5 bases and J by 1 base, and 8 bases separated the two germline ends. CDR3 protein: CASSPRLNTGELFF. The CDR3 region has the DNA TGTGCCAGCAGCCCCCGTTTGAACACCGGGGAGCTGTTTTTT.

The gene calls are TRBV11-1 and TRBJ2-7; TRBD1 might be the D (6 bases). Trimming removed 2 bases at V and 7 bases at J, with 18 bases between. Germline CDR1 SGHAT, CDR2 FQDESV (reference sequence). The CDR3 consists of 15 residues. CDR3: CASSLLPPPDSEQYF. The CDR3 coding sequence is TGTGCCAGCAGCTTATTACCCCCCCCGGACAGTGAGCAGTACTTC.

This clone came up once. The CDR3 region is CASTEVGLRKTQYF. DNA for the CDR3: TGTGCCAGCACCGAGGTGGGGCTGCGAAAGACCCAGTACTTC. The chain employs TRBV7-2 and TRBJ2-5; tentatively, D is TRBD1 (5 bases). Germline CDR1 is SGHTA and CDR2 is FQGNSA. CDR3 size: 14 residues. V was pared by 7 bases and J by 6 bases, with 18 bases between.

The table lists this clone with a few counts. This chain uses TRBV19 with TRBJ2-6, with D perhaps TRBD1 (6 bases). The V gene's germline CDR1 is LNHDA and CDR2 SQIVND (reference sequence). Between the trimmed V and J ends, which lost 0 bases and 0 bases, there was a span of 9 bases. The CDR3 runs to 17 residues. The CDR3 DNA reads TGTGCCAGTAGTATAGAGGGGGCCTTCTCTGGGGCCAACGTCCTGACTTTC. It codes for CASSIEGAFSGANVLTF.

This clone showed up just a few times. This rearrangement joins TRBV7-3 to TRBJ2-1; D is possibly TRBD2 (5 bases). Germline V gene sequence: CDR1 SGHTA, CDR2 FQGTGA. This CDR3 contains 16 residues. V lost 0 bases to trimming and J lost 0 bases, with 9 bases between them. This CDR3 is CASSLTGIRSYNEQFF. Here the CDR3 DNA reads TGTGCCAGCAGCTTAACCGGGATTCGCTCCTACAATGAGCAGTTCTTC.

J is TRBJ2-3 and V is TRBV27; TRBD2 might be the D (5 bases). Germline V gives CDR1 MNHEY, CDR2 SMNVEV (reference sequence). V was pared by 3 bases and J by 0 bases, with 19 bases between. The CDR3 sequence is 18 residues long. CDR3: CASSLGVGRRNSTDTQYF. CDR3 nucleotides: TGTGCCAGCAGTTTGGGTGTTGGCAGGAGGAATAGCACAGATACGCAGTATTTT.

This chain links TRBV7-2 with TRBJ2-2; D is unresolved. Germline V CDR1 and CDR2: SGHTA, FQGNSA. V was shortened by 1 base and J by 4 bases, with 10 bases between the two germline ends. The CDR3 has 15 amino acids. CDR3 residues: CASSLGKQITGELFF. The CDR3 coding sequence is TGTGCCAGCAGCTTAGGAAAACAGATCACCGGGGAGCTGTTTTTT.

Comments on this clone: The sample carries other DNA sequences with the same CDR3. The gene calls are TRBV5-6 and TRBJ1-5; the D gene is possibly TRBD1 (5 bases). The CDR3 runs 14 residues. V lost 1 base, J lost 5 bases, and 10 bases lay in between. Germline values: CDR1 SGHDT, CDR2 YYEEEE. For the CDR3, the DNA is TGTGCCAGCAGCTTGTCGGGGGGTGATCAGCCCCAGCATTTT. Residues: CASSLSGGDQPQHF.

About this clone itself: One end of the junction is discordant with germline, which a read error may explain. The V gene is TRBV5-4, the J gene TRBJ2-7; tentative D call: TRBD2 (6 bases). Looked up from germline, CDR1 is SGHNT and CDR2 is YYREEE (reference sequence). The CDR3 sequence is 15 residues long. CDR3 residues: CASSQDGASDYEQYF. The DNA of the CDR3 is TGCGCCAGCAGCCAAGATGGGGCTAGCGACTACGAGCAGTACTTC.